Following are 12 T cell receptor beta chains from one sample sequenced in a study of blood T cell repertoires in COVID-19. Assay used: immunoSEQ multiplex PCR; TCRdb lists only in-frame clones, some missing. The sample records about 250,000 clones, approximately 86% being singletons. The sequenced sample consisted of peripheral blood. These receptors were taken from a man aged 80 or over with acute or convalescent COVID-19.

CDR3 region: CASSPLNREGYTF. The DNA of the CDR3 is TGTGCCAGCTCACCACTAAACAGGGAAGGCTACACCTTC. The chain uses TRBV18 and TRBJ1-2; D possibly corresponds to TRBD1 (6 bases). The V and J ends lost 1 base and 8 bases respectively, with 11 bases between them. Germline CDR1 reads KGHSH; CDR2 reads LQKENI. This CDR3 is built from 13 residues.

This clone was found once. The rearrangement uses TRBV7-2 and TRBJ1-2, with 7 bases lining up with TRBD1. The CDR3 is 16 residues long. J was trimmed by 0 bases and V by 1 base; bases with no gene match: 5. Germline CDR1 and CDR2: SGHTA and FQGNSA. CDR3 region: CASSLVRGVANYGYTF. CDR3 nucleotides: TGTGCCAGCAGCTTAGTCAGGGGGGTGGCTAACTATGGCTACACCTTC.

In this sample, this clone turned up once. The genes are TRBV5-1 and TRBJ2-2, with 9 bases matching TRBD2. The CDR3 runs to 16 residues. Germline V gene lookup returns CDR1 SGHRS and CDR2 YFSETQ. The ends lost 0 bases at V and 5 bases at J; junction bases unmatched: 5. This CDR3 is CASSLVTSGFTGELFF. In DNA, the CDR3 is TGCGCCAGCAGCTTGGTCACTAGCGGGTTTACCGGGGAGCTGTTTTTT.

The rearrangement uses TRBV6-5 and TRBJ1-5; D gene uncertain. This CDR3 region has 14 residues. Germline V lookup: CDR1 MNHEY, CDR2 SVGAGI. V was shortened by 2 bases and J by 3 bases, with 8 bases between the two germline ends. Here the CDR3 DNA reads TGTGCCAGCAGTTACGAGCCATTCAATCAGCCCCAGCATTTT. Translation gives CASSYEPFNQPQHF.

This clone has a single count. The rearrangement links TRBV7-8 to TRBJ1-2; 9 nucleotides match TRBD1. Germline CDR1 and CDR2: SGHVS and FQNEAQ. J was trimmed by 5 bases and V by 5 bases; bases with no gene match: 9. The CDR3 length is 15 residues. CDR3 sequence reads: CASSRAGQGNYGYTF. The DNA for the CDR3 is TGTGCCAGCAGCAGAGCTGGACAGGGGAATTATGGCTACACCTTC. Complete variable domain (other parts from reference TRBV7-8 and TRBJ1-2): GAGVSQSPRYKVAKRGQDVALRCDPISGHVSLFWYQQALGQGPEFLTYFQNEAQLDKSGLPSDRFFAERPEGSVSTLKIQRTQQEDSAVYLCASSRAGQGNYGYTFGSGTRLTVV.

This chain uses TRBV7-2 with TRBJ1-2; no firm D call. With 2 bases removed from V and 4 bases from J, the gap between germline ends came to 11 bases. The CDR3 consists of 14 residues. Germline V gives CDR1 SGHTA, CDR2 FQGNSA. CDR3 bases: TGTGCCAGCAGCTTATTGGGCGCTGGCTATGGCTACACCTTC. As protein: CASSLLGAGYGYTF.

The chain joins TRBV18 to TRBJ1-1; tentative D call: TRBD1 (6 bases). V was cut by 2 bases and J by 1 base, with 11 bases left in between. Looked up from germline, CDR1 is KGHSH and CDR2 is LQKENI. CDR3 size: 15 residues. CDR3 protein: CASSPLGAGNTEAFF. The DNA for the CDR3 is TGTGCCAGCTCACCATTGGGGGCTGGGAACACTGAAGCTTTCTTT.

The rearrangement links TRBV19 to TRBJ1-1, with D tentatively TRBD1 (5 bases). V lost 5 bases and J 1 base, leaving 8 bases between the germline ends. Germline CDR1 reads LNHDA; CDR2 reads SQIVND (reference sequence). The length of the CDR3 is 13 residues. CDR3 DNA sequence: TGTGCCAGTAGTTTGACAGAGAACACTGAAGCTTTCTTT. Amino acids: CASSLTENTEAFF.

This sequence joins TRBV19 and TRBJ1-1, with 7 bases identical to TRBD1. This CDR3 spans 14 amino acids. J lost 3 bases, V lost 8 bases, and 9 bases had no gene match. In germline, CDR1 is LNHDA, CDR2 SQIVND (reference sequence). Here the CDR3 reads CASLSDRAYTEAFF. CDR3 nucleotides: TGTGCCAGTCTTTCTGACAGGGCCTACACTGAAGCTTTCTTT.

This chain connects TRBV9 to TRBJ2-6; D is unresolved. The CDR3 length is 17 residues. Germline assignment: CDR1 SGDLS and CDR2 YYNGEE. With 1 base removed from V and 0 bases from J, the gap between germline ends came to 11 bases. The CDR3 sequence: CASSVNSHHSGANVLTF. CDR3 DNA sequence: TGTGCCAGCAGCGTAAACAGCCATCACTCTGGGGCCAACGTCCTGACTTTC.

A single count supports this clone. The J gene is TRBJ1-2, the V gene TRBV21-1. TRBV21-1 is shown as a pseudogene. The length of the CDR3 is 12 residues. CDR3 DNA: TGTGCCAGCACGGGGAGGAATTCCGGCTACACCTTC. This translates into CASTGRNSGYTF.

The CDR3 loop reads CASSPDRTRNTEAFF. The CDR3 DNA sequence: TGTGCCAGCAGCCCTGACAGGACCCGGAACACTGAAGCTTTCTTT. The chain couples TRBV5-6 to TRBJ1-1; D may be TRBD1 (6 bases). V gave up 4 bases and J gave up 1 base, with 14 bases separating them. Germline CDR1 SGHDT, CDR2 YYEEEE. The CDR3 length is 15 residues.